This T cell receptor beta chain originates from a study of shared clonotypes between healthy human individuals (dated by TCRdb to the early 2020s). At the level of the whole study: A couple of women and a few men aged 18 to 49 years were included in the cohort. Per donor, three plates each were used for CD4 naive and CD4 memory, two for CD8 naive, and one for CD8 memory. The study deeply sequenced blood TCR repertoires of about 5 healthy adults to estimate repertoire size and the extent of clonotype sharing between individuals. To increase sequencing depth and limit assay-specific biases, TCR repertoire library preparation and sequencing were carried out by different laboratories using diverse techniques. Leukapheresis yielded between about 0.94 and 8.9 billion PBMCs per donor.

Donors were healthy HIV-negative adults with no recently reported acute infections or vaccinations. Only Caucasian adults living in Nashville, Tennessee, USA were represented among the donors. Magnetic negative selection was used to enrich CD4+ T cells, after which naive cells were positively selected on CD45RA and the negative fraction became the memory subset. Blood was collected by leukapheresis, and PBMCs were isolated by Ficoll-Histopaque density gradient centrifugation and then cryopreserved in liquid nitrogen vapor phase. Analytical flow cytometry was used to check the purity and quantity of each magnetically sorted T cell population. Each sorted fraction had its genomic DNA isolated and then quantified by UV absorbance on a Nanodrop 2000c. Remarks on this clone: It has no known antigen specificity. No per-base quality is available; no much larger clone lies one base away. The sample has other DNA sequences that encode this CDR3 too.

From a lookup of the germline V gene, CDR1 and CDR2 are SGDLS and YYNGEE. The CDR3 contains 14 residues, cysteine and phenylalanine counted. This entry keeps only the CDR3 DNA: 42 bases, framed from base 1. A distance of 8 bases separates the germline ends of V and J, which lose 0 bases and 4 bases respectively. Using the deep immunoSEQ assay, multiplex PCR amplified TCR CDR3 regions from genomic DNA. Genomic DNA extracted from each cell subset was distributed evenly over all wells of several immunoSEQ 96-well plates, and each plate served as one replicate. For sorted subsets, each replicate PCR was loaded with 200 ng genomic DNA, equivalent to 30,000 or so T cell genomes. Purified libraries were quantified with a Qubit 3.0 fluorometer, sized on a Bioanalyzer 2100, and re-quantified with the KAPA Library Quantification kit. A separate single-read 150-cycle Illumina NextSeq 550 flow cell was used to sequence each immunoSEQ 96-well plate. In the authors' own workflow: The immunoSEQ output contained only junctional sequences without quality scores, so filtering could not match that applied to full-length reads. Sequences were annotated with PyIR, a Python wrapper for IgBLAST v1.9, and V/J genes and CDR3 were assigned using IMGT germline references. Any read was removed if the V/J assignment was weak (E-value above 1e-6), the CDR3 was missing, or the read contained stop codons, out-of-frame junctions, or ambiguous translated residues. V3J clonotypes were defined as sequences sharing an identical inferred V gene, J gene, and CDR3 amino acid sequence. Percentage overlap between repertoires was calculated by dividing the number of shared unique clonotypes by the size of the smaller repertoire. Richness of each repertoire was evaluated using RTK rarefaction, the Chao1 estimator, and Recon v2.1 estimates of unobserved clonotypes. For all TCRbeta clonotypes obtained by the gDNA method from a few donors, generation probabilities were computed with OLGA. TCRdb holds this immuneACCESS table with in-frame rearrangements only. Some clones are missing; in checked studies, unresolved V genes explain under half, and the rest has no known cause. D and trimming were read from the DNA, whereas the V and J calls and clone size are those reported in that table. The sample contains about 1.5 million clones, approximately 98% of them found a single time. The top ten clones comprise less than 0.55% of the sample.

The paper as a whole reports these results and caveats: Across a few donors, 4.5% to 6.5% of naive CD4, roughly 3.8% of naive CD8, 2% to 2.5% of memory CD4, and roughly 0.4% of memory CD8 clonotypes were shared. The small number of donors limited the genetic and exposure-history diversity represented. Incomplete sequencing was indicated by rarefaction of sorted-subset datasets, despite the large sequencing depth. Higher generation probabilities were observed for clonotypes shared by all four sorted-subset donors than for non-shared clonotypes. Sampling was restricted to blood, and TCR repertoires in tissues likely differ from the TCR repertoires found in blood. Pairwise subsampling indicated that sequencing depth was expected to affect the degree of clonotype sharing among donors. Naive subsets generally had larger estimated clonotype richness than memory subsets.

The chain employs TRBV9 and TRBJ1-5; confidence is insufficient to name the D gene. This TCR was sampled from a man aged 25-40 years in good health. The source material was naive CD4+ T cells sorted from blood. The cell subset or site label here, explained by the study, means: CD45RA+ positively selected. The sequenced DNA is TGTGCCAGCAGCGTAGCCGGAGGGAATCAGCCCCAGCATTTT. Its protein is CASSVAGGNQPQHF. The CDR3 plus the reference TRBV9 and TRBJ1-5 genes for the other parts give the full variable domain: DSGVTQTPKHLITATGQRVTLRCSPRSGDLSVYWYQQSLDQGLQFLIQYYNGEERAKGNILERFSAQQFPDLHSELNLSSLELGDSALYFCASSVAGGNQPQHFGDGTRLSIL.